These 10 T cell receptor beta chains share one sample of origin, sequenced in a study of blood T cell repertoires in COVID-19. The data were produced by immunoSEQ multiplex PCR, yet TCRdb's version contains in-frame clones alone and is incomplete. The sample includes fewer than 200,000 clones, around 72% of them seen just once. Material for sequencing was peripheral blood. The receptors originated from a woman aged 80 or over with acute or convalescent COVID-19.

In nucleotides, the CDR3 is TGTGCCAGCAGCTTAAGTAACGCGGACTATGGCTACACCTTC. Encoded protein: CASSLSNADYGYTF. The rearrangement joins TRBV11-2 to TRBJ1-2; no firm D call. The CDR3 covers 14 residues. The germline CDR1 and CDR2 sequences are SGHAT and FQNNGV. V was shortened by 2 bases and J by 3 bases, with 10 bases between the two germline ends.

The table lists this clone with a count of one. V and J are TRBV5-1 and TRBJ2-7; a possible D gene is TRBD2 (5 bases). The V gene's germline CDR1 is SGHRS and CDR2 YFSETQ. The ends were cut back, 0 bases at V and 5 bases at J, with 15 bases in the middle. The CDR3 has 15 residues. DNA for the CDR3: TGCGCCAGCAGCTTGGGTGGGAGAGTTGTAAACGAGCAGTACTTC. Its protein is CASSLGGRVVNEQYF.

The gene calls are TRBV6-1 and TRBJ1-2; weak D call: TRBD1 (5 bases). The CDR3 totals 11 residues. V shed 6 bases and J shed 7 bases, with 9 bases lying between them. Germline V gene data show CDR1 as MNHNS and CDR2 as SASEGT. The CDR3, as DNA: TGTGCCAGCAGGGCTAGGGGTGGCTACACCTTC. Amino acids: CASRARGGYTF.

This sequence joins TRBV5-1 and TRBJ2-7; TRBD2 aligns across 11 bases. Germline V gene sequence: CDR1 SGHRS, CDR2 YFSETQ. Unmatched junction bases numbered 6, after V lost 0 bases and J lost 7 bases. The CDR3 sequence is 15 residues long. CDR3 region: CASSLVAGGPEEQYF. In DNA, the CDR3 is TGCGCCAGCAGCTTGGTAGCGGGAGGGCCGGAAGAGCAGTACTTC.

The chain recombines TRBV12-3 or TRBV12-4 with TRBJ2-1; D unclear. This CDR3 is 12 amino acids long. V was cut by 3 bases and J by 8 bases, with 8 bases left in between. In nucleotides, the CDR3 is TGTGCCAGCAGTTTGATCCGGGATGAGCAGTTCTTC. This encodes CASSLIRDEQFF.

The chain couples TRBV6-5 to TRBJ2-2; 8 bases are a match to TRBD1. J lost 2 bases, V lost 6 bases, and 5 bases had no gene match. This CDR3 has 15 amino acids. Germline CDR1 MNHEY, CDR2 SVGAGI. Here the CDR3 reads CASRRQGPNTGELFF. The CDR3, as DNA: TGTGCCAGCAGGAGACAGGGGCCCAACACCGGGGAGCTGTTTTTT.

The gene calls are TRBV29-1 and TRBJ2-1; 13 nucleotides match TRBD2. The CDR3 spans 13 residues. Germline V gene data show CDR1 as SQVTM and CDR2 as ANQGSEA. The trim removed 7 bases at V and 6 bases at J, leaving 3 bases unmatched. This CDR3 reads CSARLAGGNEQFF. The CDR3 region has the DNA TGCAGCGCACGACTAGCGGGAGGCAATGAGCAGTTCTTC.

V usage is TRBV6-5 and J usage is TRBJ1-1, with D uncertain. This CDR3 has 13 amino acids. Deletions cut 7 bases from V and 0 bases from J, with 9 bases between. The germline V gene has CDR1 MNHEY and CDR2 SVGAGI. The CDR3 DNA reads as TGTGCCAGCATCCCTTCTTTGAACACTGAAGCTTTCTTT. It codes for CASIPSLNTEAFF.

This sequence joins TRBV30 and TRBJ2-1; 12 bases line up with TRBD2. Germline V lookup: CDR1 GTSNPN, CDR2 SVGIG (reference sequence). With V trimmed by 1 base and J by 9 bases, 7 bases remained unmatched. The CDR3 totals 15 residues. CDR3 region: CAWSGKGLAGLEQFF. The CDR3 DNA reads TGTGCCTGGAGTGGCAAAGGACTAGCGGGACTTGAGCAGTTCTTC.

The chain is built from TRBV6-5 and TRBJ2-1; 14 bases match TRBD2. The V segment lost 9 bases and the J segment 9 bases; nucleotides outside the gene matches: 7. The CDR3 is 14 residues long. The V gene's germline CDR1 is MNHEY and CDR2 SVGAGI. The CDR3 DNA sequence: TGTGCCAGTACGGGACTAGCGGGAGTGGGTGAGCAGTTCTTC. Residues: CASTGLAGVGEQFF.